One sample yielded the 20 T cell receptor beta chains listed below, sequenced in a study of T cells in Graves' hyperthyroidism and ophthalmopathy. Regions amplified from RNA transcripts were the TCR beta CDR3 regions. The primer set for the first-round RT-PCR of the TCR CDR3 was HTBI. One entry per CDR3 protein, called by TCRdb with MiXCR from the multiplex PCR reads. The data contain about 720,000 distinct CDR3 sequences, about 19% of them singletons. The sequenced sample consisted of blood. Receptor source: a woman aged 45-60 years with Graves' hyperthyroidism that later progressed to Graves' ophthalmopathy.

This clonotype was seen a handful of times. CDR3 protein: CASKDDRGRNTGELFF. For the CDR3, the DNA is TGTGCCAGCAAGGACGACAGGGGGCGGAACACCGGGGAGCTGTTTTTT. The chain employs TRBV6-1 and TRBJ2-2, with TRBD1 matching 10 bases. From germline, CDR1 is MNHNS and CDR2 SASEGT. The CDR3 loop spans 16 amino acids. V shed 7 bases and J 1 base; nucleotides not matched to a gene: 6.

The V and J genes are TRBV10-2 and TRBJ1-3, with D unresolved. Germline V gene sequence: CDR1 WSHSY, CDR2 SAAADI. V was shortened by 3 bases and J by 0 bases, with 6 bases between the two germline ends. This CDR3 comprises 14 residues. In DNA, the CDR3 is TGCGCCAGCAGTGACCCGAGCTCTGGAAACACCATATATTTT. This encodes CASSDPSSGNTIYF.

The chain links TRBV19 to TRBJ2-3; D may be TRBD2 (7 bases). This CDR3 contains 14 residues. V dropped 1 base and J dropped 4 bases, with 9 bases sitting between them. The germline V gene has CDR1 LNHDA and CDR2 SQIVND (reference sequence). The CDR3 region is CASSIGGGPDTQYF. CDR3 DNA sequence: TGTGCCAGTAGTATAGGGGGGGGCCCAGATACGCAGTATTTT. Combining the CDR3 with reference TRBV19 and TRBJ2-3 gives the whole variable domain DGGITQSPKYLFRKEGQNVTLSCEQNLNHDAMYWYRQDPGQGLRLIYYSQIVNDFQKGDIAEGYSVSREKKESFPLTVTSAQKNPTAFYLCASSIGGGPDTQYFGPGTRLTVL.

This clonotype occurred many times. CDR3 protein: CASSYSAGQGYYEQYF. The CDR3 nucleotides are TGTGCCAGCAGTTACTCCGCGGGACAGGGATACTACGAGCAGTACTTC. The genes are TRBV6-5 and TRBJ2-7; 9 bases line up with TRBD1. Germline assignment: CDR1 MNHEY and CDR2 SVGAGI. With 0 bases clipped from V and 3 bases from J, the junction kept 6 bases outside the gene matches. CDR3 length: 16 residues.

This clonotype has a count of ten or more. This chain links TRBV5-1 with TRBJ2-2; 7 bases match TRBD1. CDR3 length equals 16 residues. Germline V gives CDR1 SGHRS, CDR2 YFSETQ. The J segment lost 3 bases and the V segment lost 2 bases, leaving 7 bases of the junction unmatched. Here the CDR3 DNA reads TGCGCCAGCAGCTTTGACCCGACAGGGCACACCGGGGAGCTGTTTTTT. This gives the protein CASSFDPTGHTGELFF. The complete variable domain, with remaining parts taken from reference TRBV5-1 and TRBJ2-2, reads KAGVTQTPRYLIKTRGQQVTLSCSPISGHRSVSWYQQTPGQGLQFLFEYFSETQRNKGNFPGRFSGRQFSNSRSEMNVSTLELGDSALYLCASSFDPTGHTGELFFGEGSRLTVL.

This clonotype was found many times. The V and J genes are TRBV2 and TRBJ1-5; 10 nucleotides line up with TRBD1. Germline V gene sequence: CDR1 SNHLY, CDR2 FYNNEI. J lost 3 bases, V lost 6 bases, and 5 bases had no gene match. The CDR3 extends over 15 amino acids. CDR3 nucleotides: TGTGCCAGCAGACCGACAGGGGGCTACAATCAGCCCCAGCATTTT. Protein product: CASRPTGGYNQPQHF. The full variable domain, completed using reference TRBV2 and TRBJ1-5, is EPEVTQTPSHQVTQMGQEVILRCVPISNHLYFYWYRQILGQKVEFLVSFYNNEISEKSEIFDDQFSVERPDGSNFTLKIRSTKLEDSAMYFCASRPTGGYNQPQHFGDGTRLSIL.

Many counts were recorded for this clonotype. V is TRBV30 and J is TRBJ1-2; D not certain. Trimming pared 0 bases from V and 0 bases from J, leaving 11 bases between. This CDR3 is 15 amino acids long. CDR1 is GTSNPN, CDR2 SVGIG, per germline (reference sequence). CDR3 nucleotides: TGTGCCTGGAGTGTGGGCAGAGGAGCTAACTATGGCTACACCTTC. This sequence encodes CAWSVGRGANYGYTF. Looking up the rest from reference TRBV30 and TRBJ1-2 gives the full variable domain: SQTIHQWPATLVQPVGSPLSLECTVEGTSNPNLYWYRQAAGRGLQLLFYSVGIGQISSEVPQNLSASRPQDRQFILSSKKLLLSDSGFYLCAWSVGRGANYGYTFGSGTRLTVV.

The chain uses TRBV7-9 and TRBJ2-7; possibly TRBD1 for D (5 bases). Trimming took 1 base from V and 3 from J, leaving 10 bases between them. CDR3 size: 14 residues. From germline, CDR1 is SEHNR and CDR2 FQNEAQ (reference sequence). The CDR3 is CASSLVDSYYEQYF. The CDR3 DNA sequence: TGTGCCAGCAGCTTAGTAGACAGTTACTACGAGCAGTACTTC.

There are a few counts of this clonotype. The V call is TRBV20-1, the J call TRBJ1-6; no reliable D call. The length of the CDR3 is 13 residues. Germline-derived CDR1 and CDR2 are DFQATT and SNEGSKA (reference sequence). V shed 0 bases and J shed 12 bases, with 12 bases lying between them. In DNA, the CDR3 is TGCAGTGCTAGAGAGGGAGAATGGGGACCCCTCCACTTT. Its translation: CSAREGEWGPLHF.

In its sample, this clonotype was seen a few times. The CDR3 nucleotides read TGTGCCACCGGGACTAGCCTCAATGAGCAGTTCTTC. Protein product: CATGTSLNEQFF. The rearrangement joins TRBV27 to TRBJ2-1; TRBD2 agrees at 9 bases. The CDR3 totals 12 residues. V gave up 10 bases and J gave up 6 bases; unmatched junction bases: 4. The germline gives CDR1 MNHEY, CDR2 SMNVEV (reference sequence).

This clonotype came up many times. The chain couples TRBV5-1 to TRBJ1-1, with D hard to call. This CDR3 region has 15 residues. CDR1 and CDR2 (germline): SGHRS, YFSETQ. V was clipped by 1 base and J by 0 bases, with 10 bases between them. CDR3 coding DNA: TGCGCCAGCAGCTTGTCCCCAGACATGAACACTGAAGCTTTCTTT. Protein sequence: CASSLSPDMNTEAFF. The full variable domain, completed using reference TRBV5-1 and TRBJ1-1, is KAGVTQTPRYLIKTRGQQVTLSCSPISGHRSVSWYQQTPGQGLQFLFEYFSETQRNKGNFPGRFSGRQFSNSRSEMNVSTLELGDSALYLCASSLSPDMNTEAFFGQGTRLTVV.

Turning to this clonotype: Possible read error: a much larger clone is one base away. The V gene is TRBV5-5, the J gene TRBJ2-1; D unresolved. The CDR3 runs to 11 residues. Looked up from germline, CDR1 is SGHKS and CDR2 is YYEKEE (reference sequence). The V end was cut by 1 base, the J end by 14 bases, with 10 bases between. The CDR3 DNA reads TGTGCCAGCAGCTTGACTCCTGTGGAGTTCTTC. It codes for CASSLTPVEFF.

In its sample, this clonotype was seen a few times. The rearrangement joins TRBV4-1 to TRBJ2-7; 9 bases line up with TRBD2. Germline loops: CDR1 MGHRA, CDR2 YSYEKL. CDR3 length equals 17 residues. V trimming: 1 base; J trimming: 3 bases; junction bases outside the gene matches: 10. CDR3 nucleotide sequence: TGCGCCAGCAGCCAAGTTGTGGGGAGCGGGGGGAACTACGAGCAGTACTTC. This gives the protein CASSQVVGSGGNYEQYF.

V and J are TRBV10-2 and TRBJ1-5; D might be TRBD1 (6 bases). Germline loops: CDR1 WSHSY, CDR2 SAAADI. CDR3 size: 14 residues. Trimming removed 1 base at V and 10 bases at J, with 14 bases between. The CDR3 protein is CASSELQEGVPQHF. The CDR3 nucleotides read TGCGCCAGCAGTGAGTTACAGGAGGGGGTTCCCCAGCATTTT.

The chain links TRBV3-1 to TRBJ1-1; no clear D gene. This CDR3 comprises 11 residues. Trimming left V 1 base short and J 11 bases short, with 8 bases between. Germline CDR1 reads LGHDT; CDR2 reads YNNKEL (reference sequence). CDR3 region: CASSQGSLAFF. The CDR3 nucleotides are TGTGCCAGCAGCCAAGGGTCCCTCGCTTTCTTT.

Ten or more counts support this clonotype. The chain links TRBV30 to TRBJ1-2; a weak D match, TRBD1 (5 bases). CDR1 GTSNPN and CDR2 SVGIG come from the germline V gene (reference sequence). Between the trimmed V and J ends, which lost 7 bases and 4 bases, there was a span of 19 bases. The CDR3 has 14 residues. CDR3 nucleotide sequence: TGTGCCTTCGGGACGGGGCCCTTCGGCTATGGCTACACCTTC. Its protein is CAFGTGPFGYGYTF.

This clonotype was seen more than once but under ten times. The chain carries TRBV10-3 and TRBJ1-2; maybe TRBD1 (6 bases). Trimming took 0 bases from V and 4 from J, leaving 9 bases between them. Looked up from germline, CDR1 is ENHRY and CDR2 is SYGVKD. The CDR3 has 14 amino acids. CDR3 sequence reads: CAISESRGGYGYTF. The CDR3 DNA reads TGTGCCATCAGTGAGTCGAGGGGGGGCTATGGCTACACCTTC.

This sequence joins TRBV5-6 and TRBJ1-3, with a tentative D call TRBD1 (6 bases). This CDR3 has 13 residues. CDR1 is SGHDT and CDR2 is YYEEEE in the germline V gene. The V end was cut by 3 bases, the J end by 4 bases, with 8 bases between. The CDR3 is CASSWGAGNTIYF. CDR3 DNA: TGTGCCAGCAGCTGGGGGGCCGGAAACACCATATATTTT.

About this clonotype itself: One base away lies a much larger clone, so this may be a sequencing read error. The chain links TRBV3-1 to TRBJ2-5, with D unresolved. V lost 2 bases and J 2 bases, leaving 3 bases between the germline ends. This CDR3 region has 12 residues. Germline lookup yields CDR1 LGHDT and CDR2 YNNKEL (reference sequence). CDR3: CASSQHQETQYF. The CDR3, as DNA: TGTGCCAGCAGCCAACATCAAGAGACCCAGTACTTC.

This clonotype was seen more than once but under ten times. The genes are TRBV6-1 and TRBJ1-6, with 8 bases matching TRBD1. Germline V gene lookup returns CDR1 MNHNS and CDR2 SASEGT. This CDR3 region has 16 residues. J was trimmed by 10 bases and V by 5 bases; bases with no gene match: 13. Written as DNA, the CDR3 is TGTGCCAGCAGTCGGGACAGGCGGTCGGGCGGGTCACCCCTCCACTTT. This sequence encodes CASSRDRRSGGSPLHF.